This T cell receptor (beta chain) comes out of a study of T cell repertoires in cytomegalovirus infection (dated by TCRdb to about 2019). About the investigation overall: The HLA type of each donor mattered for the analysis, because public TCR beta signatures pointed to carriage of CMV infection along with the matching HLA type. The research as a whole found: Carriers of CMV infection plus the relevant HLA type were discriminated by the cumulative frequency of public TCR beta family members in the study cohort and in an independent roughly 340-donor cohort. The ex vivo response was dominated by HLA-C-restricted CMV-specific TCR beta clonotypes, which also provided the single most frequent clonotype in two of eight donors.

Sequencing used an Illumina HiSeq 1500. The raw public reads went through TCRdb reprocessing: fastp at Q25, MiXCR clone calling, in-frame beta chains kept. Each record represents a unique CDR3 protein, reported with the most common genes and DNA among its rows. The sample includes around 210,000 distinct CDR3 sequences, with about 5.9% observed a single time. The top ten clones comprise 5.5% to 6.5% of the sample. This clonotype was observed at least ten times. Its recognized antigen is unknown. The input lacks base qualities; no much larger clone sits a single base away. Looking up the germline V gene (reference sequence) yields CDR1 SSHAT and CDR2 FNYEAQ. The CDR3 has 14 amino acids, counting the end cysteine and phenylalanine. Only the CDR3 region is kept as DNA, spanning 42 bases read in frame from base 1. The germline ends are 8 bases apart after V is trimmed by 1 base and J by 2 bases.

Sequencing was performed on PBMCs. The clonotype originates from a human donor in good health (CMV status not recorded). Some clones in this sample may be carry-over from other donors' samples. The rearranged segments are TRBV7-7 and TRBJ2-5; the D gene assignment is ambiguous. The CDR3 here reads CASSLGADQETQYF. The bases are TGTGCCAGCAGCTTAGGGGCTGATCAAGAGACCCAGTACTTC. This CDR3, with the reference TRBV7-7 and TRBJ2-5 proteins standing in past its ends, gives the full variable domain GAGVSQSPRYKVTKRGQDVTLRCDPISSHATLYWYQQALGQGPEFLTYFNYEAQPDKSGLPSDRFSAERPEGSISTLTIQRTEQRDSAMYRCASSLGADQETQYFGPGTRLLVL.